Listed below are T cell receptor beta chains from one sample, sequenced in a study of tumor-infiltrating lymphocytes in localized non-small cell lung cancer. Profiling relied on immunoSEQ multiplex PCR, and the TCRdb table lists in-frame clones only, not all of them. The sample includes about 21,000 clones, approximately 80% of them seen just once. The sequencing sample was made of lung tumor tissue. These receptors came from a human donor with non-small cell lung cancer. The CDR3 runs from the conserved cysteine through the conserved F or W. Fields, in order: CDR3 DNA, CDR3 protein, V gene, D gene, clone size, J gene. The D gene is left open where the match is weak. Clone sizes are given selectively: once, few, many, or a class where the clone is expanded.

cdr3_nt: TGCAGCGTTAGTGGAGGTGGGCATGGCTACACCTTC; cdr3_aa: CSVSGGGHGYTF; v_call: TRBV29-1; d_call: NA; clone_size: NA; j_call: TRBJ1-2
cdr3_nt: TGTGCCAGCAGCTTGGGACAGTGGGGCACAGATACGCAGTATTTT; cdr3_aa: CASSLGQWGTDTQYF; v_call: TRBV7-8; d_call: TRBD1; clone_size: NA; j_call: TRBJ2-3
cdr3_nt: TGTGCCAGCAGAAGGCGACAGGGCGGCACTGAAGCTTTCTTT; cdr3_aa: CASRRRQGGTEAFF; v_call: TRBV19; d_call: TRBD1; clone_size: NA; j_call: TRBJ1-1
cdr3_nt: TGTGCCAGCAGCCCAAGGCGGGGGACGGCTTTCTTT; cdr3_aa: CASSPRRGTAFF; v_call: TRBV13; d_call: NA; clone_size: NA; j_call: TRBJ1-1
cdr3_nt: TGTGCCAGTAGTATTGATTTTGGAAACACCATATATTTT; cdr3_aa: CASSIDFGNTIYF; v_call: TRBV19; d_call: NA; clone_size: NA; j_call: TRBJ1-3
cdr3_nt: TGTGCCAGCAGCTTTTCAGGAGGGTACACCGGGGAGCTGTTTTTT; cdr3_aa: CASSFSGGYTGELFF; v_call: TRBV5-6; d_call: NA; clone_size: NA; j_call: TRBJ2-2
cdr3_nt: TGTGCCAGCAGCCACTCGGACAGGGTCCAAGAGACCCAGTACTTC; cdr3_aa: CASSHSDRVQETQYF; v_call: TRBV5-8; d_call: TRBD1; clone_size: NA; j_call: TRBJ2-5
cdr3_nt: TGTGCCAGCAGCCCGGGACTAGCGGGATCTTGGTCCTACAATGAGCAGTTCTTC; cdr3_aa: CASSPGLAGSWSYNEQFF; v_call: TRBV13; d_call: TRBD2; clone_size: NA; j_call: TRBJ2-1
cdr3_nt: TGTGCCAGCAGGGGGCCCGGGGGGGGCTACAATGAGCAGTTCTTC; cdr3_aa: CASRGPGGGYNEQFF; v_call: TRBV6-1; d_call: TRBD2; clone_size: NA; j_call: TRBJ2-1
cdr3_nt: TGTGCCAGTAGTATACCGGGACAGGGGGCTCGGCAGCCCCAGCATTTT; cdr3_aa: CASSIPGQGARQPQHF; v_call: TRBV19; d_call: TRBD1; clone_size: NA; j_call: TRBJ1-5
cdr3_nt: TGTGCCAGCAGTTTTAGCGGGGTCTTCTACAATGAGCAGTTCTTC; cdr3_aa: CASSFSGVFYNEQFF; v_call: TRBV6-1; d_call: TRBD2; clone_size: NA; j_call: TRBJ2-1
cdr3_nt: TGTGCCAGCAGTGTTAGGACTAGCGGTGAGCAGTTCTTC; cdr3_aa: CASSVRTSGEQFF; v_call: TRBV2; d_call: TRBD2; clone_size: NA; j_call: TRBJ2-1
cdr3_nt: TGTGCCAGCAGTGAAGTAGGGACAGGGATTGCGGCCTACGAGCAGTACTTC; cdr3_aa: CASSEVGTGIAAYEQYF; v_call: TRBV6-1; d_call: TRBD1; clone_size: once; j_call: TRBJ2-7
cdr3_nt: TGTGCAAGTCGCCCCAGACTGGAAGGCAGCAATCAGCCCCAGCATTTT; cdr3_aa: CASRPRLEGSNQPQHF; v_call: TRBV12-2; d_call: NA; clone_size: NA; j_call: TRBJ1-5
cdr3_nt: TGCGCCAGCAGACCTAGCGGGAGCGAGGGGGAGCAGTACTTC; cdr3_aa: CASRPSGSEGEQYF; v_call: TRBV10-1; d_call: TRBD2; clone_size: NA; j_call: TRBJ2-7
cdr3_nt: TGTGCCAGCAGTTCCCCAGAGGGGTACATTCAGTACTTC; cdr3_aa: CASSSPEGYIQYF; v_call: TRBV6-5; d_call: NA; clone_size: NA; j_call: TRBJ2-4
cdr3_nt: TGTGCCAGCAGTTACACTGCGGGACAGGCGACCTATGGCTACACCTTC; cdr3_aa: CASSYTAGQATYGYTF; v_call: TRBV6-6; d_call: TRBD1; clone_size: NA; j_call: TRBJ1-2
cdr3_nt: TGTGCCAGCAGCTTAAGTAGAACCGAGCAGTACTTC; cdr3_aa: CASSLSRTEQYF; v_call: TRBV7-2; d_call: NA; clone_size: NA; j_call: TRBJ2-7
cdr3_nt: TGTGCCAGCAGTCTCGCGACAGCCGGGGAGCTGTTTTTT; cdr3_aa: CASSLATAGELFF; v_call: TRBV11-3; d_call: NA; clone_size: NA; j_call: TRBJ2-2
cdr3_nt: TGCGCCAGCAGTGGACGGAACACCGGGGAGCTGTTTTTT; cdr3_aa: CASSGRNTGELFF; v_call: TRBV10-1; d_call: NA; clone_size: few; j_call: TRBJ2-2